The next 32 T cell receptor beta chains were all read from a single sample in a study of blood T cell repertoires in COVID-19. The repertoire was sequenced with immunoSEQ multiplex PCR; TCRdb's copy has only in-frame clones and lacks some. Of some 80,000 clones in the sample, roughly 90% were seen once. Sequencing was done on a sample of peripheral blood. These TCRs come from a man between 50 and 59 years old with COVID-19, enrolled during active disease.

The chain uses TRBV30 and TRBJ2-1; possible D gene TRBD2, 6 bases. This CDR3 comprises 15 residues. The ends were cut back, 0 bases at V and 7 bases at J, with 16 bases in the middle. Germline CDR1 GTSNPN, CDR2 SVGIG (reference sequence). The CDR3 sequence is CAWSVGRNSLNEQFF. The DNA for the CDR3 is TGTGCCTGGAGTGTCGGGAGAAATTCACTAAATGAGCAGTTCTTC.

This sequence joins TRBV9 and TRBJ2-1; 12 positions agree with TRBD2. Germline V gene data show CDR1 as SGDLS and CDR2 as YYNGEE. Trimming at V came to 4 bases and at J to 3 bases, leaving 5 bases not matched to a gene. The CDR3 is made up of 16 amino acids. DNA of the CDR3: TGTGCCAGCAGCCCGCGACTAGCGGGAGACTACAATGAGCAGTTCTTC. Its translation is CASSPRLAGDYNEQFF.

The CDR3 is CASSPGREQGTQYF. The CDR3 region has the DNA TGTGCCAGCTCACCCGGACGGGAGCAGGGTACGCAGTATTTT. V and J are TRBV18 and TRBJ2-3; a weak D match, TRBD2 (6 bases). This CDR3 comprises 14 residues. CDR1 is KGHSH and CDR2 is LQKENI in the germline V gene. The ends were cut back, 3 bases at V and 8 bases at J, with 15 bases in the middle.

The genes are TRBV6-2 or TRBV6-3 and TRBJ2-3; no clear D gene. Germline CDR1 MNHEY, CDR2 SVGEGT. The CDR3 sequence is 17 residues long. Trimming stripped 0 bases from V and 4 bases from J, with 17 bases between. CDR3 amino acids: CASSYSRQFPEPDTQYF. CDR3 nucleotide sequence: TGTGCCAGCAGTTACTCGAGGCAATTCCCCGAACCAGATACGCAGTATTTT.

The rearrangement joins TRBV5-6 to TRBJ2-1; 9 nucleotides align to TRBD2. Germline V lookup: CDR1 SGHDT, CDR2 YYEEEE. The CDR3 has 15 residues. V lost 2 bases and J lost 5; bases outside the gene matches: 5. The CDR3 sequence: CASSLAGGPHNEQFF. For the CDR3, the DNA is TGTGCCAGCAGCTTAGCGGGAGGACCACACAATGAGCAGTTCTTC.

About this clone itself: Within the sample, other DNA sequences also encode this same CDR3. CDR3 amino acids: CATSDPGTDTQYF. The DNA for the CDR3 is TGTGCCACCAGTGATCCCGGCACAGATACGCAGTATTTT. V usage is TRBV24-1 and J usage is TRBJ2-3; D unresolved. The CDR3 contains 13 residues. In germline, CDR1 is KGHDR, CDR2 SFDVKD. Trimming took 3 bases from V and 1 from J, leaving 4 bases between them.

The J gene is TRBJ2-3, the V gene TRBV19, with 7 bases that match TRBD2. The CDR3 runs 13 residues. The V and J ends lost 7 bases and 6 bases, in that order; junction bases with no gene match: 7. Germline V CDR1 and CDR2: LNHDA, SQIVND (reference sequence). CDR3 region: CASTGGSADTQYF. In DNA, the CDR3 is TGTGCCAGTACGGGCGGGAGTGCCGATACGCAGTATTTT.

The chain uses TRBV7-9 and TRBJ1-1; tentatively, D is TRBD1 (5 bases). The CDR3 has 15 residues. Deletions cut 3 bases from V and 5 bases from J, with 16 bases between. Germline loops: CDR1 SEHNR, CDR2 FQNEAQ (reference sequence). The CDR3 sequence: CASSLGGAGKTEAFF. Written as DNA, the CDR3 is TGTGCCAGCAGCTTGGGAGGGGCAGGGAAGACTGAAGCTTTCTTT.

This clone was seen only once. CDR3 sequence (DNA): TGTGCCAGCAGTGTGTGGTCAGGGGACCAAGAGACCCAGTACTTC. Its protein product is CASSVWSGDQETQYF. The V call is TRBV2, the J call TRBJ2-5, with a possible D match to TRBD1 (6 bases). This CDR3 is built from 15 residues. Trimming removed 4 bases at V and 0 bases at J, with 12 bases between. Germline loops: CDR1 SNHLY, CDR2 FYNNEI.

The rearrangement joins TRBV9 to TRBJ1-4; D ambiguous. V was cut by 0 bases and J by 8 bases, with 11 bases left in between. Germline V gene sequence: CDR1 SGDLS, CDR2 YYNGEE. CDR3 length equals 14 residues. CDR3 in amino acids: CASSVDNTWEKLFF. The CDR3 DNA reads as TGTGCCAGCAGCGTAGACAATACCTGGGAAAAACTGTTTTTT. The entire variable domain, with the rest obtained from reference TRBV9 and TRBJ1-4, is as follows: DSGVTQTPKHLITATGQRVTLRCSPRSGDLSVYWYQQSLDQGLQFLIQYYNGEERAKGNILERFSAQQFPDLHSELNLSSLELGDSALYFCASSVDNTWEKLFFGSGTQLSVL.

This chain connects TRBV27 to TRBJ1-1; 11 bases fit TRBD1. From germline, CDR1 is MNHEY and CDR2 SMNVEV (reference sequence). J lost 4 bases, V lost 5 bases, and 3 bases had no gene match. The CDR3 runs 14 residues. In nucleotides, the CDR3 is TGTGCCAGCAGTCGGACAGGGGGCGGCACTGAAGCTTTCTTT. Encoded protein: CASSRTGGGTEAFF.

The chain's CDR3 is CASSYSTDSGNTIYF. The CDR3 DNA reads as TGTGCCAGCAGTTACTCGACTGACTCTGGAAACACCATATATTTT. This rearrangement joins TRBV6-6 to TRBJ1-3; no clear D. The CDR3 covers 15 residues. CDR1 MNHNY and CDR2 SVGAGI come from the germline V gene (reference sequence). V lost 0 bases, J lost 0 bases, and 6 bases lay in between.

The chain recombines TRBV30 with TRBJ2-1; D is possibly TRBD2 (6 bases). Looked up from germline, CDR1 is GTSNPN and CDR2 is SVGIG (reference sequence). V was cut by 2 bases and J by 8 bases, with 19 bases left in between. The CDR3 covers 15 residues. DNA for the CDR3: TGTGCCTGGAGTTTCCCCCGTTTTGGAGGGGATGAGCAGTTCTTC. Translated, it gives CAWSFPRFGGDEQFF.

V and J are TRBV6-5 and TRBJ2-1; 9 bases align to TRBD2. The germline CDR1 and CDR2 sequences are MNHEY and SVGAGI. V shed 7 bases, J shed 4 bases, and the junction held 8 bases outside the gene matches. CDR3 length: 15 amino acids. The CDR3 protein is CASTEGLALYNEQFF. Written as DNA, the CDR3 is TGTGCCAGCACCGAGGGACTAGCACTTTACAATGAGCAGTTCTTC.

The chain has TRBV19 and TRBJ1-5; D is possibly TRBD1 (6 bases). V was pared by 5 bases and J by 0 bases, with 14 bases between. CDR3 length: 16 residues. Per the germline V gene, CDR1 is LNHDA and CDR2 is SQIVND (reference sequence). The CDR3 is CASSAPDSYSNQPQHF. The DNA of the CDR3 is TGTGCCAGTAGTGCCCCGGACAGCTATAGCAATCAGCCCCAGCATTTT. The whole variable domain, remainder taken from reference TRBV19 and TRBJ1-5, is DGGITQSPKYLFRKEGQNVTLSCEQNLNHDAMYWYRQDPGQGLRLIYYSQIVNDFQKGDIAEGYSVSREKKESFPLTVTSAQKNPTAFYLCASSAPDSYSNQPQHFGDGTRLSIL.

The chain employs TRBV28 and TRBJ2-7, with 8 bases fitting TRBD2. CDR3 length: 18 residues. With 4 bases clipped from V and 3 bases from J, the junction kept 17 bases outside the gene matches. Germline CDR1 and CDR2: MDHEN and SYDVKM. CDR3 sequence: CASSSWGFGLAGIYEQYF. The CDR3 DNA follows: TGTGCCAGCAGTTCTTGGGGTTTCGGCCTAGCGGGTATCTACGAGCAGTACTTC.

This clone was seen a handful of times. CDR3: CASSILDTGELFF. CDR3 sequence (DNA): TGTGCCAGTAGTATACTCGACACCGGGGAGCTGTTTTTT. The chain combines TRBV19 with TRBJ2-2; D is ambiguous. V was shortened by 2 bases and J by 3 bases, with 4 bases between the two germline ends. Germline CDR1 and CDR2: LNHDA and SQIVND (reference sequence). The CDR3 consists of 13 residues.

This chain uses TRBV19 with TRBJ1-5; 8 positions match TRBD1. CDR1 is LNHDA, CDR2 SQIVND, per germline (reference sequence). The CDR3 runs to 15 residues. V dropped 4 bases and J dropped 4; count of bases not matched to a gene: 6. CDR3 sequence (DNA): TGTGCCAGTAGTACCCGACAGGGGCTAAATCAGCCCCAGCATTTT. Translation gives CASSTRQGLNQPQHF.

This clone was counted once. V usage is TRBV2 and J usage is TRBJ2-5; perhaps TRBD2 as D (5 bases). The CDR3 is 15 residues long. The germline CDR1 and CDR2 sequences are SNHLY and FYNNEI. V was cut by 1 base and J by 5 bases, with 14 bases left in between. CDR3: CASSEGRSGRETQYF. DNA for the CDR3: TGTGCCAGCAGTGAAGGACGGAGCGGACGGGAGACCCAGTACTTC.

CDR3 sequence reads: CASSYTSGNTGELFF. For the CDR3, the DNA is TGCGCCAGCAGCTACACTAGCGGGAACACCGGGGAGCTGTTTTTT. The chain uses TRBV5-1 and TRBJ2-2, with TRBD2 matching over 8 bases. Germline V CDR1 and CDR2: SGHRS, YFSETQ. There are 15 residues in the CDR3. V lost 3 bases, J lost 1 base, and 2 bases stayed unmatched.

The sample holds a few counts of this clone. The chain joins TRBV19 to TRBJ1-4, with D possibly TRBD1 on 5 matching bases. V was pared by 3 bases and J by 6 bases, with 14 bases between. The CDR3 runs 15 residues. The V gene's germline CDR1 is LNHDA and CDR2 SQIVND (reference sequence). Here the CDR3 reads CASSMRGQWDEKLFF. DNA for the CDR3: TGTGCCAGTAGTATGCGAGGACAATGGGATGAAAAACTGTTTTTT.

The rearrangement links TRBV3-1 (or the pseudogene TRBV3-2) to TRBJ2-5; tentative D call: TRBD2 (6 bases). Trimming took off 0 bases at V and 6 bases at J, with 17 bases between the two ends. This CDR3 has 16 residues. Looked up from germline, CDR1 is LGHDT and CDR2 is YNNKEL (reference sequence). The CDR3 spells CASSQDRRGWRKTQYF. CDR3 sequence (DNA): TGTGCCAGCAGCCAAGATCGGCGGGGCTGGAGGAAGACCCAGTACTTC.

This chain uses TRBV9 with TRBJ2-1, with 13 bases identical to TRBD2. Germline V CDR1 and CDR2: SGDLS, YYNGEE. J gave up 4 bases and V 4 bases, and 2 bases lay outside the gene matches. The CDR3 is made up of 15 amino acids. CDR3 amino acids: CASSRTSGSYNEQFF. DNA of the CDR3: TGTGCCAGCAGCCGGACTAGCGGGAGTTACAATGAGCAGTTCTTC.

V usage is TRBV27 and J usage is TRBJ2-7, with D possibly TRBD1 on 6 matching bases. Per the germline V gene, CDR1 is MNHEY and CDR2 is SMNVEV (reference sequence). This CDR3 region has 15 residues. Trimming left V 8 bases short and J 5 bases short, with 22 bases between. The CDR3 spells CASFGRQGSRNEQYF. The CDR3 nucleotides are TGTGCCAGCTTTGGCCGGCAGGGGAGTAGGAACGAGCAGTACTTC.

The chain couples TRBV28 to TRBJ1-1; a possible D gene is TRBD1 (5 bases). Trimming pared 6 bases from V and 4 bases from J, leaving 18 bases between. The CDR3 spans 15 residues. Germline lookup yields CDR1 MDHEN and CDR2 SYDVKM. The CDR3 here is CASSLRGDLITEAFF. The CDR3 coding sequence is TGTGCCAGCAGCCTGCGGGGGGACCTGATCACTGAAGCTTTCTTT.

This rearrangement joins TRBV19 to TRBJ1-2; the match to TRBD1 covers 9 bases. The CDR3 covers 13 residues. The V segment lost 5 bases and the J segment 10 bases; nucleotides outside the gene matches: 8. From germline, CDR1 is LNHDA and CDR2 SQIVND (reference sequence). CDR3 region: CASSPWDRVFYTF. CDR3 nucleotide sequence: TGTGCCAGTAGTCCCTGGGACAGGGTCTTCTACACCTTC.

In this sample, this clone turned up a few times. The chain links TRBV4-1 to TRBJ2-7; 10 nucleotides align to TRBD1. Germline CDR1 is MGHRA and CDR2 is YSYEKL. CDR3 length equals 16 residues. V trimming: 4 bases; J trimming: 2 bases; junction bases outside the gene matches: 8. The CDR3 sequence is CASSPYPGQGTYEQYV. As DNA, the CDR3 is TGCGCCAGCAGCCCCTACCCGGGACAGGGGACCTACGAGCAGTACGTC.

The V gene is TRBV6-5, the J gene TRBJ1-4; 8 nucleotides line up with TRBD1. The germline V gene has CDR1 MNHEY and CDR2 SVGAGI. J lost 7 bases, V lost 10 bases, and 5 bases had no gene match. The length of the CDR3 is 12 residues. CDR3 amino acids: CATGQGGEKLFF. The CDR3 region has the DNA TGTGCCACAGGACAGGGTGGTGAAAAACTGTTTTTT.

CDR3 residues: CASSIGAGGRETQYF. DNA of the CDR3: TGTGCCAGTAGTATAGGGGCAGGGGGGAGAGAGACCCAGTACTTC. The chain carries TRBV19 and TRBJ2-5, with D perhaps TRBD1 (7 bases). Trimming shortened V by 1 base and J by 4 bases, and 13 bases separated the two germline ends. Germline lookup yields CDR1 LNHDA and CDR2 SQIVND (reference sequence). The CDR3 totals 15 residues. Based on the CDR3 plus reference TRBV19 and TRBJ2-5, the full variable domain is DGGITQSPKYLFRKEGQNVTLSCEQNLNHDAMYWYRQDPGQGLRLIYYSQIVNDFQKGDIAEGYSVSREKKESFPLTVTSAQKNPTAFYLCASSIGAGGRETQYFGPGTRLLVL.

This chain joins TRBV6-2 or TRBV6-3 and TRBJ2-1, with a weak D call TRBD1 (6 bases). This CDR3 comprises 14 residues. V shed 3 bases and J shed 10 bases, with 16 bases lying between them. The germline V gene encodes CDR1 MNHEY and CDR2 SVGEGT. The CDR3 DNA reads TGTGCCAGCAGTTATCACCCAGGGGCCCCCGAGCAGTTCTTC. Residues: CASSYHPGAPEQFF.

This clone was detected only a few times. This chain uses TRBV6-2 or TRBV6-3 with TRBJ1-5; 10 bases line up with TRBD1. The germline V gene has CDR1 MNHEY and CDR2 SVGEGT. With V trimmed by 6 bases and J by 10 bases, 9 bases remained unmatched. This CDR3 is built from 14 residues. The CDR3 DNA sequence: TGTGCCAGCAGCGCCCCGGGACAGGGGCAACCCCAGCATTTT. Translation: CASSAPGQGQPQHF.

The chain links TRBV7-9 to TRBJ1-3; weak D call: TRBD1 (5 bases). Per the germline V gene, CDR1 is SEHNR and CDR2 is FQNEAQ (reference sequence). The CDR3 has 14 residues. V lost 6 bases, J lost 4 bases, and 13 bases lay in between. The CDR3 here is CASRQDSAGNTIYF. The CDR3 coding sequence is TGTGCCAGCAGACAAGACAGTGCCGGAAACACCATATATTTT.